Listed below are T cell receptor beta chains from one sample, sequenced in a study of human T cells and chemical hapten exposure. TCRdb passed the RACE reads through MiXCR, listing each CDR3 protein once. Here the sample spans approximately 80,000 distinct CDR3 sequences, about 10% being singletons. Specimen: whole blood, collected in connection with sensitization to the hapten diphenylcyclopropenone (DPC). These receptors were collected from a woman between 45 and 60 years old with alopecia areata. Some clones in this sample may be carry-over from other donors' samples. The CDR3 runs from the conserved cysteine through the conserved F or W. D genes are given only for firm matches. Clone size is given for some rows only: seen once, a few or many times, or a class if the clone is expanded.

clone size | J gene | D gene | CDR3 length | V gene | CDR3 DNA | CDR3 protein
. | TRBJ2-5 | . | 15 | TRBV7-6 | TGTGCCAGCAGCTTGGGACACCAGTACCAAGAGACCCAGTACTTC | CASSLGHQYQETQYF
. | TRBJ2-2 | . | 16 | TRBV27 | TGTGCCAGCAGTTTCCCATTAGGGGGAACACCCGGGGAGCTGTTTTTT | CASSFPLGGTPGELFF
many | TRBJ1-6 | . | 13 | TRBV20-1 | TGCAGTGCTAGAGTCGGGGAAAATTCACCCCTCCACTTT | CSARVGENSPLHF
many | TRBJ1-3 | . | 15 | TRBV25-1 | TGTGCCAGCAGTCCCCAAGAGAGCTCTGGAAACACCATATATTTT | CASSPQESSGNTIYF
many | TRBJ1-1 | . | 14 | TRBV5-1 | TGCGCCAGCAGCTCCCACAGAGTTGACACTGAAGCTTTCTTT | CASSSHRVDTEAFF
many | TRBJ1-4 | . | 17 | TRBV11-2 | TGTGCCAGCAGCTTAGTTCGTTCCCGGTCAACTAATGAAAAACTGTTTTTT | CASSLVRSRSTNEKLFF
. | TRBJ2-7 | . | 12 | TRBV29-1 | TGCAGCGTTGGGACACCTGCCTACGAGCAGTACTTC | CSVGTPAYEQYF
medium-sized | TRBJ1-1 | . | 13 | TRBV20-1 | TGCAGTGCTTCAGGGGTGGGGTACACTGAAGCTTTCTTT | CSASGVGYTEAFF
many | TRBJ2-7 | . | 14 | TRBV20-1 | TGCAGTGTTGGTCGGACAGCGGTCTCCTACGAGCAGTACTTC | CSVGRTAVSYEQYF
few | TRBJ2-7 | . | 13 | TRBV5-6 | TGTGCCAGCAGCTTGGTGAGCGTCTACGAGCAGTACTTC | CASSLVSVYEQYF
few | TRBJ1-5 | . | 13 | TRBV20-1 | TGCAGTGCTGGACAGAATAGCAATCAGCCCCAGCATTTT | CSAGQNSNQPQHF
few | TRBJ2-3 | . | 16 | TRBV6-8 | TGTGCCAGCAGAATAGCCGGGCTAGGCGGCACAGATACGCAGTATTTT | CASRIAGLGGTDTQYF
few | TRBJ2-6 | . | 15 | TRBV28 | TGTGCCAGCAGTTTTCGTGGTACCGGGGCCAACGTCCTGACTTTC | CASSFRGTGANVLTF
. | TRBJ2-7 | TRBD1 | 15 | TRBV5-1 | TGCGCCAGCAGCGGTCGACAGGGTATGACCCCCGAGCAGTACTTC | CASSGRQGMTPEQYF
. | TRBJ2-5 | TRBD1 | 15 | TRBV9 | TGTGCCAGCAGCCCACAGGGGTATTTCGTGGAGACCCAGTACTTC | CASSPQGYFVETQYF
many | TRBJ1-2 | TRBD1 | 13 | TRBV5-6 | TGTGCCAGCAGCGTAGACAGGGGCTATGGCTACACCTTC | CASSVDRGYGYTF
. | TRBJ1-6 | TRBD1 | 15 | TRBV12-3/TRBV12-4 | TGTGCCAGCAGTGCGCGACAGGGTAAACAATCACCCCTCCACTTT | CASSARQGKQSPLHF
few | TRBJ2-5 | . | 16 | TRBV4-2 | TGTGCCAGCAGCCAAGAGAAAACTAGATGGCAAGAGACCCAGTACTTC | CASSQEKTRWQETQYF
. | TRBJ1-1 | TRBD1 | 17 | TRBV18 | TGTGCCAGCTCAGCTTTACCGGGACAGCTTATGAACACTGAAGCTTTCTTT | CASSALPGQLMNTEAFF
. | TRBJ2-3 | TRBD1 | 15 | TRBV14 | TGTGCCAGCAGCCAAGATTTGGACAGGGGGGATACGCAGTATTTT | CASSQDLDRGDTQYF
many | TRBJ2-4 | TRBD2 | 15 | TRBV7-8 | TGTGCCAGCAGCTTAAGCGGGGGTAACAAAAACATTCAGTACTTC | CASSLSGGNKNIQYF
few | TRBJ1-4 | . | 16 | TRBV4-3 | TGCGCCAGCAGCCAAGAATTCCGTGCAACTAATGAAAAACTGTTTTTT | CASSQEFRATNEKLFF
. | TRBJ2-7 | . | 15 | TRBV15 | TGTGCCACCAGCAGAGATCCCAGTCGCAACTACGAGCAGTACTTC | CATSRDPSRNYEQYF
. | TRBJ2-3 | . | 13 | TRBV20-1 | TGCAGTGCTGTCCAAGCTAGCACAGATACGCAGTATTTT | CSAVQASTDTQYF
many | TRBJ2-1 | . | 14 | TRBV10-3 | TGTGCCATCAAGGAACTAGCAGTATATAATGAGCAGTTCTTC | CAIKELAVYNEQFF
many | TRBJ1-5 | . | 14 | TRBV4-2 | TGTGCCAGCAGCCAAGAGACGGACGGGCAGCCCCAGCATTTT | CASSQETDGQPQHF
. | TRBJ2-1 | TRBD1 | 18 | TRBV4-3 | TGCGCCAGCAGCCAAGGGTTGCGCCGGGACAGTCCCTACAATGAGCAGTTCTTC | CASSQGLRRDSPYNEQFF
many | TRBJ2-7 | . | 16 | TRBV28 | TGTGCCAGCAGTACGACTACAGGGACGAGAATTTACGAGCAGTACTTC | CASSTTTGTRIYEQYF
many | TRBJ1-2 | TRBD1 | 15 | TRBV20-1 | TGCAGTGCTAGAGACAGACAGGGATTGGACTATGGCTACACCTTC | CSARDRQGLDYGYTF
few | TRBJ1-6 | . | 17 | TRBV5-1 | TGCGCCAGCAGCCGACAGGAGCCAAGCTCCTATAATTCACCCCTCCACTTT | CASSRQEPSSYNSPLHF
. | TRBJ2-1 | TRBD1 | 15 | TRBV7-2 | TGTGCCAGCAGCTTAGCGGGGACAGGGGTTCGTGAGCAGTTCTTC | CASSLAGTGVREQFF
. | TRBJ2-7 | TRBD1 | 14 | TRBV20-1 | TGCAGTGCTAGAGATCCCGGACAGGGCAAGGAGCAGTACTTC | CSARDPGQGKEQYF
few | TRBJ2-3 | TRBD2 | 18 | TRBV5-1 | TGCGCCAGCAGCTTGTCTCTAGCGGGACCTACTAGCACAGATACGCAGTATTTT | CASSLSLAGPTSTDTQYF
. | TRBJ2-7 | . | 16 | TRBV27 | TGTGCCAGCAGTCCCAAAGGGGGAGGACAGACCTACGAGCAGTACTTC | CASSPKGGGQTYEQYF
few | TRBJ1-2 | . | 14 | TRBV3-1 | TGTGCCAGCAGCCAAGATATTCACAGGACCGGCTACACCTTC | CASSQDIHRTGYTF
few | TRBJ2-1 | TRBD2 | 16 | TRBV4-1 | TGCGCCAGCAGCCAAGCCACGGGGGGAAGGTACAATGAGCAGTTCTTC | CASSQATGGRYNEQFF
many | TRBJ1-2 | TRBD1 | 17 | TRBV29-1 | TGCAGCGTTGATTCAGGGGGTTACTATGGAACTAACTATGGCTACACCTTC | CSVDSGGYYGTNYGYTF
many | TRBJ1-1 | TRBD1 | 14 | TRBV7-8 | TGTGCCAGCAGGCCACGACAGGGCGGCACTGAAGCTTTCTTT | CASRPRQGGTEAFF
. | TRBJ2-2 | . | 15 | TRBV7-6 | TGTGCCAGCAGCTTAGACAGGGTCAACACCGGGGAGCTGTTTTTT | CASSLDRVNTGELFF
many | TRBJ2-1 | . | 13 | TRBV20-1 | TGCAGTGCTAGAGTACCTGGGAGCAATGAGCAGTTCTTC | CSARVPGSNEQFF
few | TRBJ2-1 | TRBD2 | 14 | TRBV12-3/TRBV12-4 | TGTGCCAGCAGAGCCCTAGCGGGTTACAATGAGCAGTTCTTC | CASRALAGYNEQFF
many | TRBJ2-1 | . | 14 | TRBV20-1 | TGCAGTGCGAAGACCGGCAGGATCCGCAATGAGCAGTTCTTC | CSAKTGRIRNEQFF
many | TRBJ2-3 | . | 13 | TRBV29-1 | TGCAGCGCCCATCCTGGGAGCACAGATACGCAGTATTTT | CSAHPGSTDTQYF
. | TRBJ2-3 | . | 15 | TRBV12-3/TRBV12-4 | TGTGCCAGCGGCCCCATTGGAGGGGGAAGAGATACGCAGTATTTT | CASGPIGGGRDTQYF
. | TRBJ2-2 | . | 15 | TRBV20-1 | TGCAGTGCTAGGATAAGGGGCGGGAACACCGGGGAGCTGTTTTTT | CSARIRGGNTGELFF
once | TRBJ1-2 | . | 15 | TRBV6-5 | TGTGCCAGCAGTTACAGGGGTACCGTCCGCTATGGCTACACCTTC | CASSYRGTVRYGYTF
many | TRBJ2-2 | . | 15 | TRBV10-3 | TGTGCCATCAGTGATACGGGGGTGAACACCGGGGAGCTGTTTTTT | CAISDTGVNTGELFF
few | TRBJ2-7 | TRBD2 | 15 | TRBV6-5 | TGTGCCAGCAGAAACGGACTAGCGGCCCCCTACGAGCAGTACTTC | CASRNGLAAPYEQYF
many | TRBJ1-1 | . | 12 | TRBV6-5 | TGTGCCAGCACCACCGTGGGAACTGAAGCTTTCTTT | CASTTVGTEAFF
. | TRBJ1-2 | . | 14 | TRBV6-5 | TGTGCCAGCAGTTACTCGAGGGGAGGAGATGGCTACACCTTC | CASSYSRGGDGYTF
many | TRBJ1-2 | . | 12 | TRBV29-1 | TGCAGCGTTGAAGAGTCAAGGGTTGGCTACACCTTC | CSVEESRVGYTF
few | TRBJ2-7 | . | 16 | TRBV5-6 | TGTGCCAGCAGCATGCGTTCCGGGACAAGTCTCTACGAGCAGTACTTC | CASSMRSGTSLYEQYF
. | TRBJ1-4 | . | 17 | TRBV7-6 | TGTGCCAGCAGCTTCGACAGCTCTTCCTCGTTTAATGAAAAACTGTTTTTT | CASSFDSSSSFNEKLFF